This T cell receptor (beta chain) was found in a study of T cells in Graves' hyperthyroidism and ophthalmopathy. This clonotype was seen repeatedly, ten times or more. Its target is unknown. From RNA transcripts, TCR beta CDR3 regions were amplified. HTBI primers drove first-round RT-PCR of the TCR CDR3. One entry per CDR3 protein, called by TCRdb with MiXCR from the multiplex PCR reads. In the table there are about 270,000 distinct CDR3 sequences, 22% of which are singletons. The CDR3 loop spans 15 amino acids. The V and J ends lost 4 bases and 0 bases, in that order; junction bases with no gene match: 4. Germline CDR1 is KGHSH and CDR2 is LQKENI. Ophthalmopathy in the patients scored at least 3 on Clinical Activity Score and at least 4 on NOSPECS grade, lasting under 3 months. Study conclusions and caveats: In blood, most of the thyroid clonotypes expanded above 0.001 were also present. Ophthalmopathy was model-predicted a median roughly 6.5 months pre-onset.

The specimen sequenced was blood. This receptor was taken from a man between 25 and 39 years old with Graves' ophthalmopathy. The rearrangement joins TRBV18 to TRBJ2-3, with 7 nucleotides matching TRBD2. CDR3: CASSRDYLSTDTQYF. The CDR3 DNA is TGTGCCAGCTCACGGGACTACCTTAGCACAGATACGCAGTATTTT.